This TCR beta chain originates from a study of T cell responses to AZD1222 COVID-19 vaccine. This clone has only one observation. Data came from immunoSEQ multiplex PCR; TCRdb stores just in-frame clones and leaves some out. The sample lists about 130,000 clones, around 91% occurring once. Germline CDR1 SGHRS, CDR2 YFSETQ. The CDR3 totals 15 residues. V lost 4 bases, J lost 7 bases, and 10 bases stayed unmatched. The specimen was peripheral blood, collected on day 0 of MenACWY control vaccination. The rearrangement links TRBV5-1 to TRBJ2-1, with 8 bases lining up with TRBD2. The receptor was derived from an adult in good health. CDR3 DNA: TGCGCCAGCAGCCCGCCGGGAGGGGCGCAGAATGAGCAGTTCTTC. Protein sequence: CASSPPGGAQNEQFF.